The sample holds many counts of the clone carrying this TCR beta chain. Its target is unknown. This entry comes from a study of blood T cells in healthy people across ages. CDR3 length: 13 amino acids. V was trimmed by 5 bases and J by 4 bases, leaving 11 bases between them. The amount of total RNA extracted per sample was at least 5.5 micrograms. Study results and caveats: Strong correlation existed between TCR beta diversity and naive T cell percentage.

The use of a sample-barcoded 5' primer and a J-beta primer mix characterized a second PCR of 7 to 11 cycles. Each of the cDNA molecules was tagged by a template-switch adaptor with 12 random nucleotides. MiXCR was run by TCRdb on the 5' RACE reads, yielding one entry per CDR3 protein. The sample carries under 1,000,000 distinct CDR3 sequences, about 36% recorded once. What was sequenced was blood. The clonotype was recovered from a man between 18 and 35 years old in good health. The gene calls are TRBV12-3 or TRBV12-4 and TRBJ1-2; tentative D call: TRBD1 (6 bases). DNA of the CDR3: TGTGCCAGCAGTCCGACAGGAACCTATGGCTACACCTTC. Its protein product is CASSPTGTYGYTF.